These 27 T cell receptor beta chains were all obtained from the same sample, sequenced in a study of B cell selection in AIRE deficiency (dated by TCRdb to the late 2010s). To prepare the library, the immunoSEQ multiplex PCR assay was applied. This immuneACCESS table, as held by TCRdb, lists in-frame sequences with V and J called but not all clones. Of the missing ones, under half trace to an unresolved V gene in checked studies; the others have no known cause. The sample has more than 25,000 clones on record, 95% of them singletons. The top ten hold 0.24% of the sample. For sorting, conventional CD4 T cells were defined as CD4+CD127+ cells. The sample consisted of CD4+CD127+ conventional T cells sorted from PBMCs. The origin of the receptors is a human donor in good health.

The chain is built from TRBV27 and TRBJ1-5, with 9 positions matching TRBD1. The CDR3 consists of 15 residues. The V gene end was trimmed by 2 bases and the J gene end by 4 bases; junction bases not matched to a gene: 3. Germline V lookup: CDR1 MNHEY, CDR2 SMNVEV (reference sequence). The chain's CDR3 is CASSLGDRANQPQHF. CDR3 DNA: TGTGCCAGCAGTTTAGGGGACAGGGCTAATCAGCCCCAGCATTTT.

This clone occurred once. This chain joins TRBV11-2 and TRBJ2-2, with D perhaps matching TRBD1 or TRBD2 (6 bases each). V gave up 11 bases and J gave up 0 bases, with 10 bases separating them. Germline loops: CDR1 SGHAT, CDR2 FQNNGV. There are 13 residues in the CDR3. The CDR3 reads CAGGQANTGELFF. The CDR3 DNA reads as TGTGCCGGGGGGCAGGCGAACACCGGGGAGCTGTTTTTT.

The rearrangement uses TRBV19 and TRBJ1-2; 9 bases agree with TRBD1. Looked up from germline, CDR1 is LNHDA and CDR2 is SQIVND (reference sequence). V shed 3 bases, J shed 8 bases, and the junction held 19 bases outside the gene matches. This CDR3 spans 18 amino acids. CDR3 nucleotide sequence: TGTGCCAGTAGTATGGGTCCCGGCACAGGGGGCCTCTTCCTCGGCTACACCTTC. It encodes CASSMGPGTGGLFLGYTF.

This chain uses TRBV5-6 with TRBJ1-3; D perhaps matches TRBD1 (5 bases). Germline assignment: CDR1 SGHDT and CDR2 YYEEEE. V shed 3 bases and J shed 0 bases, with 13 bases lying between them. This CDR3 contains 16 residues. CDR3 in DNA: TGTGCCAGCAGCTCCGGGACGGCGAGCTCTGGAAACACCATATATTTT. Its protein product is CASSSGTASSGNTIYF.

The gene calls are TRBV28 and TRBJ2-7; TRBD1 matches at 10 bases. V lost 4 bases and J lost 1; bases outside the gene matches: 4. The germline CDR1 and CDR2 sequences are MDHEN and SYDVKM. The CDR3 is made up of 15 amino acids. The CDR3 sequence is CASSSPGQGSYEQYF. CDR3 DNA: TGTGCCAGCAGTTCGCCGGGACAGGGGTCCTACGAGCAGTACTTC.

The gene calls are TRBV6-5 and TRBJ2-7; 9 nucleotides line up with TRBD1. CDR1 and CDR2 from the germline V gene are MNHEY and SVGAGI. The V and J ends lost 6 bases and 5 bases, in that order; junction bases with no gene match: 8. This CDR3 comprises 14 residues. In DNA, the CDR3 is TGTGCCAGCAGCCCCGGACAGGGGAGCAACGAGCAGTACTTC. Translating it yields CASSPGQGSNEQYF.

This chain uses TRBV7-9 with TRBJ1-1, with D tentatively TRBD1 (5 bases). Per the germline V gene, CDR1 is SEHNR and CDR2 is FQNEAQ (reference sequence). The germline V and J ends were trimmed by 5 bases and 3 bases, with 13 bases remaining between them. CDR3 length equals 14 residues. The CDR3 spells CASSQQAIDTEAFF. The CDR3 coding sequence is TGTGCCAGCAGCCAACAGGCTATCGACACTGAAGCTTTCTTT.

With respect to this clone: One junction end does not reproduce the germline sequence, and a read error may be involved. The V call is TRBV15, the J call TRBJ2-7, with a possible D match to TRBD2 (6 bases). Germline CDR1 is LNHNV and CDR2 is YYDKDF (reference sequence). The CDR3 consists of 12 residues. The CDR3 is CATSRKSRDSLF. CDR3 nucleotide sequence: TGTGCCACCAGCAGAAAGTCCCGGGACTCCCTCTTC.

J is TRBJ2-1 and V is TRBV5-1; 7 nucleotides match TRBD2. Germline V CDR1 and CDR2: SGHRS, YFSETQ. J was trimmed by 7 bases and V by 5 bases; bases with no gene match: 6. There are 13 residues in the CDR3. The CDR3 loop reads CASRAGEYNEQFF. The CDR3, as DNA: TGCGCCAGCAGGGCGGGAGAATATAATGAGCAGTTCTTC. The complete variable domain, with remaining parts taken from reference TRBV5-1 and TRBJ2-1, reads KAGVTQTPRYLIKTRGQQVTLSCSPISGHRSVSWYQQTPGQGLQFLFEYFSETQRNKGNFPGRFSGRQFSNSRSEMNVSTLELGDSALYLCASRAGEYNEQFFGPGTRLTVL.

The chain is built from TRBV19 and TRBJ1-1, with D unresolved. Trimming took 3 bases from V and 1 from J, leaving 6 bases between them. CDR3 size: 13 residues. Germline CDR1 is LNHDA and CDR2 is SQIVND (reference sequence). The CDR3: CASSMSQNTEAFF. The CDR3 DNA is TGTGCCAGTAGTATGAGTCAGAACACTGAAGCTTTCTTT.

The chain couples TRBV18 to TRBJ1-3; D perhaps matches TRBD1 (6 bases). The CDR3 contains 16 residues. The germline gives CDR1 KGHSH, CDR2 LQKENI. V gave up 0 bases and J gave up 1 base, with 10 bases separating them. The DNA for the CDR3 is TGTGCCAGCTCACCACCGCAGGGGCTGTCTGGAAACACCATATATTTT. It translates to CASSPPQGLSGNTIYF.

The CDR3 DNA is TGTGCCAGCAGTCCCAAATTGACAGGGGCCTGGGGCTACACCTTC. This gives the protein CASSPKLTGAWGYTF. This chain links TRBV6-6 with TRBJ1-2; 8 bases align to TRBD1. CDR1 and CDR2 (germline): MNHNY, SVGAGI (reference sequence). Unmatched junction bases numbered 13, after V lost 5 bases and J lost 8 bases. CDR3 length: 15 residues.

The V gene is TRBV18, the J gene TRBJ2-5; the D gene is possibly TRBD1 (6 bases). The CDR3 totals 13 residues. The V end lost 6 bases, the J end lost 5 bases, and 13 bases lay between the germline ends. Germline assignment: CDR1 KGHSH and CDR2 LQKENI. CDR3 sequence (DNA): TGTGCCAGCTCCCCCCCAGGGGCCGAGACCCAGTACTTC. It encodes CASSPPGAETQYF.

The V call is TRBV27, the J call TRBJ2-7; TRBD1 matches at 9 bases. The CDR3 runs 14 residues. Trimming cost V 6 bases and J 2 bases; bases outside gene matches: 5. Germline CDR1 MNHEY, CDR2 SMNVEV (reference sequence). CDR3: CASSTGGAAYEQYF. The DNA for the CDR3 is TGTGCCAGCAGCACAGGGGGCGCGGCCTACGAGCAGTACTTC.

This clone has more than one count but fewer than ten. The chain is built from TRBV6-5 and TRBJ1-2; the match to TRBD1 covers 8 bases. V lost 2 bases and J lost 4; bases outside the gene matches: 6. The CDR3 contains 15 residues. Germline V lookup: CDR1 MNHEY, CDR2 SVGAGI. The CDR3 sequence is CASSYGPGGSYGYTF. DNA of the CDR3: TGTGCCAGCAGTTACGGGCCAGGGGGCTCCTATGGCTACACCTTC.

This clone was counted once. This chain uses TRBV7-8 with TRBJ2-7; 10 bases agree with TRBD2. The J segment lost 0 bases and the V segment lost 6 bases, leaving 8 bases of the junction unmatched. Per germline, CDR1 SGHVS and CDR2 FQNEAQ. CDR3 size: 16 residues. The CDR3 sequence is CASSRQGLADSYEQYF. In DNA form, the CDR3 reads TGTGCCAGCAGTCGCCAAGGACTAGCGGACTCCTACGAGCAGTACTTC.

The chain is built from TRBV5-4 and TRBJ2-7, with D perhaps given as TRBD1 or TRBD2 (7 bases each). Germline V lookup: CDR1 SGHNT, CDR2 YYREEE (reference sequence). V lost 0 bases, J lost 7 bases, and 17 bases lay in between. CDR3 size: 15 residues. CDR3 DNA: TGTGCCAGCAGCTTGGCAATAGCAGGGGGGGAAGAGCAGTACTTC. Encoded protein: CASSLAIAGGEEQYF.

The V and J genes are TRBV18 and TRBJ1-3, with D unresolved. The V end was cut by 3 bases, the J end by 6 bases, with 18 bases between. CDR1 is KGHSH and CDR2 is LQKENI in the germline V gene. This CDR3 has 16 residues. Here the CDR3 DNA reads TGTGCCAGCTCACCCGAATTTCCGATCTCGGTAAACACCATATATTTT. The encoded protein is CASSPEFPISVNTIYF.

This sequence joins TRBV2 and TRBJ2-4, with D maybe TRBD1 (6 bases). Trimming removed 2 bases at V and 2 bases at J, with 13 bases between. The CDR3 runs to 16 residues. Germline CDR1 is SNHLY and CDR2 is FYNNEI. The CDR3 spells CASSEKTGISKNIQYF. DNA for the CDR3: TGTGCCAGCAGTGAAAAGACAGGAATCTCCAAAAACATTCAGTACTTC.

This clone was picked up a small number of times. V gene TRBV25-1 combines with J gene TRBJ2-2, with TRBD2 identical over 9 bases. Germline CDR1 and CDR2: MGHDK and SYGVNS. The CDR3 has 16 amino acids. V shed 3 bases and J 3 bases; nucleotides not matched to a gene: 5. This CDR3 is CASSDKTSGYTGELFF. CDR3 coding DNA: TGTGCCAGCAGTGATAAGACTAGCGGATACACCGGGGAGCTGTTTTTT.

This chain joins TRBV28 and TRBJ1-4, with TRBD1 matching 9 bases. Germline values: CDR1 MDHEN, CDR2 SYDVKM. The CDR3 consists of 14 residues. V was clipped by 4 bases and J by 8 bases; unmatched bases: 5. CDR3 amino acids: CASSSQGAGEKLFF. Written as DNA, the CDR3 is TGTGCCAGCAGTTCACAGGGGGCAGGGGAAAAACTGTTTTTT.

The gene calls are TRBV7-3 and TRBJ2-2; 14 positions match TRBD2. The CDR3 loop spans 19 amino acids. V was clipped by 5 bases and J by 1 base; unmatched bases: 9. The germline CDR1 and CDR2 sequences are SGHTA and FQGTGA. The CDR3 protein is CASSPQGLAGAGNTGELFF. The CDR3 DNA is TGTGCCAGCAGCCCCCAGGGACTAGCGGGAGCCGGGAACACCGGGGAGCTGTTTTTT.

V usage is TRBV18 and J usage is TRBJ2-6; no clear D gene. The germline V gene has CDR1 KGHSH and CDR2 LQKENI. With 0 bases removed from V and 4 bases from J, the gap between germline ends came to 7 bases. The CDR3 sequence is 15 residues long. CDR3 in DNA: TGTGCCAGCTCACCACCTGGGGAAGGGGCCAACGTCCTGACTTTC. Its translation: CASSPPGEGANVLTF.

V usage is TRBV10-3 and J usage is TRBJ1-1, with no clear D. The CDR3 sequence is 12 residues long. Germline loops: CDR1 ENHRY, CDR2 SYGVKD. The ends were cut back, 10 bases at V and 1 base at J, with 10 bases in the middle. The chain's CDR3 is CATTRSNTEAFF. CDR3 nucleotide sequence: TGTGCCACCACTCGATCGAACACTGAAGCTTTCTTT.

The rearrangement links TRBV25-1 to TRBJ2-5; D unclear. The CDR3 has 16 amino acids. Germline assignment: CDR1 MGHDK and CDR2 SYGVNS. Trimming took 1 base from V and 1 from J, leaving 13 bases between them. CDR3 nucleotide sequence: TGTGCCAGCAGTGAATTGATAGGTCTAATCCAAGAGACCCAGTACTTC. Protein product: CASSELIGLIQETQYF.

This chain links TRBV29-1 with TRBJ2-3; a weak D match, TRBD1 (6 bases). V was shortened by 1 base and J by 0 bases, with 8 bases between the two germline ends. Per germline, CDR1 SQVTM and CDR2 ANQGSEA. The CDR3 spans 14 residues. The CDR3 here is CSVEGTASTDTQYF. The CDR3 DNA follows: TGCAGCGTTGAAGGGACAGCTAGCACAGATACGCAGTATTTT.

The chain couples TRBV6-5 to TRBJ1-5; D not certain. Trimming pared 6 bases from V and 0 bases from J, leaving 6 bases between. The length of the CDR3 is 13 residues. Germline V gives CDR1 MNHEY, CDR2 SVGAGI. CDR3: CASSVNSNQPQHF. CDR3 coding DNA: TGTGCCAGCAGCGTTAATAGCAATCAGCCCCAGCATTTT.